Presented here are 21 T cell receptor beta chains from one specimen sequenced in a study of blood T cells in healthy people across ages. With a J-beta primer mix and a sample-barcoded 5' primer, a second PCR ran about 7 to 12 cycles. TCRdb called the 5' RACE reads again in MiXCR, with one record for every CDR3 protein. The sample has 650,000 to 1,000,000 distinct CDR3 sequences; roughly 40% are singletons. Sequencing was carried out using blood. These receptors all come from a man between 18 and 29 years old in good health.

This clonotype was seen many times. This chain connects TRBV20-1 to TRBJ2-3, with D maybe TRBD1 (5 bases). V shed 6 bases and J shed 0 bases, with 16 bases lying between them. This CDR3 has 15 amino acids. CDR1 DFQATT and CDR2 SNEGSKA come from the germline V gene (reference sequence). The CDR3 coding sequence is TGCAGTGCGACCATAGGGGCCCGAAGCACAGATACGCAGTATTTT. As protein: CSATIGARSTDTQYF.

The J gene is TRBJ1-6, the V gene TRBV20-1, with D perhaps matching TRBD1 (5 bases). CDR3 length: 15 amino acids. V lost 0 bases to trimming and J lost 9 bases, with 15 bases between them. Germline CDR1 is DFQATT and CDR2 is SNEGSKA (reference sequence). Here the CDR3 reads CSARDFGGLGSPLHF. CDR3 bases: TGCAGTGCTAGAGATTTTGGGGGATTAGGTTCACCCCTCCACTTT.

V and J are TRBV5-1 and TRBJ1-5, with D uncertain. Trimming took 7 bases from V and 0 from J, leaving 8 bases between them. The CDR3 is made up of 13 amino acids. Germline lookup yields CDR1 SGHRS and CDR2 YFSETQ. The CDR3 spells CASSIDSNQPQHF. The CDR3, as DNA: TGCGCCAGCTCGATCGATAGCAATCAGCCCCAGCATTTT.

In its sample, this clonotype was seen a few times. The chain employs TRBV5-5 and TRBJ2-5; possible D gene TRBD2, 5 bases. Germline values: CDR1 SGHKS, CDR2 YYEKEE (reference sequence). The CDR3 consists of 12 residues. V was trimmed by 4 bases and J by 11 bases, leaving 15 bases between them. For the CDR3, the DNA is TGTGCCAGCAGCCCTATGGATTGGGAGCAGTACTTC. Translated: CASSPMDWEQYF.

This rearrangement joins TRBV5-1 to TRBJ2-5; TRBD2 matches 9 bases. The DNA end favors TRBJ2-1, so the J call may be wrong. Germline CDR1 and CDR2: SGHRS and YFSETQ. The CDR3 runs to 15 residues. CDR3 in DNA: TGCGCCAGCAGCCCGCTAGCGGGGCAACAAGAGACCCAGTTCTTC. Translated, it gives CASSPLAGQQETQFF.

This sequence joins TRBV7-2 and TRBJ1-3; no clear D gene. Trimming took off 3 bases at V and 8 bases at J, with 17 bases between the two ends. There are 15 residues in the CDR3. Germline-derived CDR1 and CDR2 are SGHTA and FQGNSA. Here the CDR3 reads CASSFAIRAWDTIYF. As DNA, the CDR3 is TGTGCCAGCAGCTTCGCTATTAGGGCTTGGGACACCATATATTTT.

CDR3 sequence (DNA): TGTGCCAGCAGCGCACTACCGGGACAGGGAGTGACCCAGTACTTC. Its protein is CASSALPGQGVTQYF. The chain carries TRBV9 and TRBJ2-5; the match to TRBD1 covers 9 bases. The junction had 10 bases not matched to a gene; V was cut back by 3 bases and J by 7 bases. The CDR3 has 15 residues. CDR1 SGDLS and CDR2 YYNGEE come from the germline V gene.

This clonotype was observed a handful of times. The chain is built from TRBV5-5 and TRBJ2-3, with 10 nucleotides matching TRBD2. The CDR3 is made up of 17 amino acids. The junction had 10 bases not matched to a gene; V was cut back by 4 bases and J by 2 bases. Germline assignment: CDR1 SGHKS and CDR2 YYEKEE (reference sequence). Written as DNA, the CDR3 is TGTGCCAGCAGCCATTCCTTAGCGGGGGGTTTCACAGATACGCAGTATTTT. This codes for CASSHSLAGGFTDTQYF.

This clonotype appeared a few times. The rearrangement links TRBV3-1 to TRBJ2-7; 10 nucleotides line up with TRBD2. The CDR3 is made up of 15 amino acids. Per germline, CDR1 LGHDT and CDR2 YNNKEL (reference sequence). The V gene end was trimmed by 8 bases and the J gene end by 3 bases; junction bases not matched to a gene: 10. The CDR3: CASASGAGGLYEQYF. The CDR3 DNA follows: TGTGCCAGCGCCTCGGGAGCGGGGGGGCTCTACGAGCAGTACTTC.

This clonotype has just a few counts. This chain uses TRBV7-2 with TRBJ1-2; no firm D call. Deletions cut 5 bases from V and 2 bases from J, with 9 bases between. The CDR3 runs 13 residues. Looked up from germline, CDR1 is SGHTA and CDR2 is FQGNSA. CDR3 nucleotide sequence: TGTGCCAGCAGCATCTCCGGGAACTATGGCTACACCTTC. Amino acids: CASSISGNYGYTF.

This clonotype was counted a few times. This chain links TRBV24-1 with TRBJ1-5, with D tentatively TRBD1 (5 bases). Trimming took off 9 bases at V and 3 bases at J, with 11 bases between the two ends. Germline assignment: CDR1 KGHDR and CDR2 SFDVKD. The length of the CDR3 is 13 residues. For the CDR3, the DNA is TGTGCCACCTCCGGGGCCTCCAATCAGCCCCAGCATTTT. Its translation is CATSGASNQPQHF.

This clonotype was seen only once. The rearrangement joins TRBV12-3 or TRBV12-4 to TRBJ2-5, with D possibly TRBD1 on 6 matching bases. CDR3 length: 14 amino acids. V lost 3 bases, J lost 11 bases, and 19 bases lay in between. The CDR3 nucleotides read TGTGCCAGCAGTTTCGCAGGGGTTGGGAACGGGCAGTACTTC. It encodes CASSFAGVGNGQYF.

The chain uses TRBV11-2 and TRBJ2-7; 10 bases map to TRBD2. Germline CDR1 reads SGHAT; CDR2 reads FQNNGV. The CDR3 contains 18 residues. V shed 4 bases and J 2 bases; nucleotides not matched to a gene: 14. The CDR3 DNA reads as TGTGCCAGCAGCTCCGACAGCGAACCTAGCGGGGGTGCCTACGAGCAGTACTTC. As protein: CASSSDSEPSGGAYEQYF. Drawing the rest from reference TRBV11-2 and TRBJ2-7, the complete variable domain is EAGVAQSPRYKIIEKRQSVAFWCNPISGHATLYWYQQILGQGPKLLIQFQNNGVVDDSQLPKDRFSAERLKGVDSTLKIQPAKLEDSAVYLCASSSDSEPSGGAYEQYFGPGTRLTVT.

This clonotype occurred a few times. The chain links TRBV20-1 to TRBJ1-6; weak D call: TRBD1 (6 bases). Per germline, CDR1 DFQATT and CDR2 SNEGSKA (reference sequence). There are 15 residues in the CDR3. V lost 2 bases and J lost 10, with 18 bases in between. The CDR3 bases are TGCAGTGCTAGAACCTCAGGGGTGCTGGAGTCACCCCTCCACTTT. This codes for CSARTSGVLESPLHF.

The chain joins TRBV6-5 to TRBJ2-7; maybe TRBD1 (6 bases). Deletions cut 9 bases from V and 10 bases from J, with 10 bases between. Looked up from germline, CDR1 is MNHEY and CDR2 is SVGAGI. The CDR3 is made up of 9 amino acids. In nucleotides, the CDR3 is TGTGCCAGAACAGGGATCCAGTACTTC. Protein sequence: CARTGIQYF.

The sample holds many counts of this clonotype. The V and J genes are TRBV12-3 or TRBV12-4 and TRBJ1-4; D may be TRBD1 (6 bases). The CDR3 extends over 14 amino acids. V lost 6 bases and J 1 base, leaving 9 bases between the germline ends. CDR3 in amino acids: CASRPTGTNEKLFF. In DNA form, the CDR3 reads TGTGCCAGCAGGCCGACAGGAACTAATGAAAAACTGTTTTTT.

The chain is built from TRBV6-5 and TRBJ2-1; D uncertain. The V gene's germline CDR1 is MNHEY and CDR2 SVGAGI. V lost 0 bases and J 4 bases, leaving 10 bases between the germline ends. The CDR3 sequence is 15 residues long. CDR3 bases: TGTGCCAGCAGTTACTCGGGAAATACTTACAATGAGCAGTTCTTC. As protein: CASSYSGNTYNEQFF.

With respect to this clonotype: Mismatch with germline at one junction end may stem from a read error. DNA of the CDR3: TGTGCCGGCAGTCCTGGGACACAAATAAACTATGGCTACACCTTC. Translation gives CAGSPGTQINYGYTF. The chain joins TRBV25-1 to TRBJ1-2, with D possibly TRBD1 on 6 matching bases. The germline CDR1 and CDR2 sequences are MGHDK and SYGVNS. This CDR3 contains 15 residues.

The count of this clonotype is one. A read error may be the cause here, since a much bigger clone is one base away. The V gene is TRBV5-6, the J gene TRBJ2-7; a weak D match, TRBD1 (6 bases). Trimming stripped 2 bases from V and 7 bases from J, with 22 bases between. The CDR3 totals 16 residues. Germline CDR1 and CDR2: SGHDT and YYEEEE. CDR3 in DNA: TGTGCCAGCAGCTTCGGAACAGGGAACGCATACAATGAGCAGTACTTC. Translated, it gives CASSFGTGNAYNEQYF.

A few counts support this clonotype. The chain recombines TRBV7-2 with TRBJ2-6, with 7 bases that match TRBD1. The length of the CDR3 is 15 residues. V was clipped by 4 bases and J by 5 bases; unmatched bases: 5. Looked up from germline, CDR1 is SGHTA and CDR2 is FQGNSA. CDR3 residues: CASSSGGFRANVLTF. The CDR3 DNA reads TGTGCCAGCAGCTCAGGGGGTTTTCGGGCCAACGTCCTGACTTTC.

This clonotype was seen many times. The junction and the germline gene differ at one end; a read error may be behind it. The rearrangement joins TRBV7-9 to TRBJ2-3, with D unclear. Germline CDR1 is SEHNR and CDR2 is FQNEAQ (reference sequence). This CDR3 has 13 residues. CDR3 DNA sequence: TGCGCCAGCAGCTTGGCTGGTCCAGATACGCAGTATTTT. It encodes CASSLAGPDTQYF.